Listed here are 16 T cell receptor beta chains from one sample, sequenced in a study of blood T cell repertoires in COVID-19. Repertoires were generated with immunoSEQ multiplex PCR, while TCRdb's copy carries only in-frame clones and drops some. The table records 210,000 or so clones, around 84% of them present only once. The material sequenced was peripheral blood. These receptors were collected from a human donor in a cohort sampled during active COVID-19.

V is TRBV7-9 and J is TRBJ2-1; 7 bases are a match to TRBD2. V dropped 7 bases and J dropped 13; count of bases not matched to a gene: 10. This CDR3 is built from 12 residues. Germline loops: CDR1 SEHNR, CDR2 FQNEAQ (reference sequence). The CDR3 DNA reads as TGTGCCAGCATCGATCGGTGGGAGGGACAGTTCTTC. Residues: CASIDRWEGQFF.

The rearrangement links TRBV4-1 to TRBJ2-7, with TRBD2 as a possible D gene (6 bases). Trimming removed 5 bases at V and 6 bases at J, with 14 bases between. Germline-derived CDR1 and CDR2 are MGHRA and YSYEKL. There are 13 residues in the CDR3. The chain's CDR3 is CASSTLGGAEQYF. For the CDR3, the DNA is TGCGCCAGCAGCACCCTAGGCGGGGCCGAGCAGTACTTC.

The genes are TRBV5-1 and TRBJ2-3; 8 bases agree with TRBD1. This CDR3 spans 17 amino acids. Germline assignment: CDR1 SGHRS and CDR2 YFSETQ. The V segment lost 1 base and the J segment 4 bases; nucleotides outside the gene matches: 11. The CDR3 protein is CASSLPFRTGKADTQYF. CDR3 bases: TGCGCCAGCAGCTTGCCATTCAGGACAGGGAAGGCAGATACGCAGTATTTT.

The rearrangement links TRBV29-1 to TRBJ2-7; TRBD2 matches at 10 bases. This CDR3 has 12 residues. J lost 8 bases, V lost 6 bases, and 7 bases had no gene match. From germline, CDR1 is SQVTM and CDR2 ANQGSEA. CDR3 sequence: CSVEREGGQQYF. As DNA, the CDR3 is TGCAGCGTAGAGCGGGAGGGGGGCCAGCAGTACTTC.

The CDR3 nucleotides are TGTGCCAGCAGTTCGATCCTAGCGGGGGGGGCAGATACGCAGTATTTT. This sequence encodes CASSSILAGGADTQYF. The chain couples TRBV27 to TRBJ2-3, with 12 nucleotides matching TRBD2. Germline CDR1 and CDR2: MNHEY and SMNVEV (reference sequence). The CDR3 covers 16 residues. The V gene end was trimmed by 4 bases and the J gene end by 4 bases; junction bases not matched to a gene: 6.

This clone occurred many times. This rearrangement joins TRBV4-1 to TRBJ1-2, with D perhaps matching TRBD1 (5 bases). CDR1 MGHRA and CDR2 YSYEKL come from the germline V gene. This CDR3 is built from 15 residues. V was cut by 4 bases and J by 4 bases, with 16 bases left in between. The CDR3: CASSPRVGLLYGYTF. The CDR3 nucleotides are TGCGCCAGCAGCCCCAGGGTTGGTCTCCTCTATGGCTACACCTTC.

The CDR3 here is CATSDDYRETQYF. DNA for the CDR3: TGTGCCACCAGTGATGATTACAGGGAGACGCAGTATTTT. J is TRBJ2-3 and V is TRBV24-1, with D possibly TRBD1 on 6 matching bases. Germline CDR1 is KGHDR and CDR2 is SFDVKD. The CDR3 is 13 residues long. Trimming cost V 3 bases and J 9 bases, with 12 bases left between them.

The chain is built from TRBV18 and TRBJ1-4; the D is unclear. The V and J ends lost 1 base and 8 bases respectively, with 14 bases between them. The CDR3 length is 15 residues. Germline values: CDR1 KGHSH, CDR2 LQKENI. CDR3 protein: CASSPLSRPGEKLFF. Written as DNA, the CDR3 is TGTGCCAGCTCACCACTGAGCCGGCCCGGGGAAAAACTGTTTTTT. Full variable domain (remainder filled in from reference TRBV18 and TRBJ1-4): NAGVMQNPRHLVRRRGQEARLRCSPMKGHSHVYWYRQLPEEGLKFMVYLQKENIIDESGMPKERFSAEFPKEGPSILRIQQVVRGDSAAYFCASSPLSRPGEKLFFGSGTQLSVL.

Many counts were recorded for this clone. The rearrangement uses TRBV11-2 and TRBJ2-2; no definite D call. The V gene lost 3 bases and the J gene lost 2 bases, with 10 bases spanning the gap. The CDR3 totals 15 residues. Germline V gives CDR1 SGHAT, CDR2 FQNNGV. The DNA of the CDR3 is TGTGCCAGCAGCTTGGCCGAACTAAACACCGGGGAGCTGTTTTTT. It translates to CASSLAELNTGELFF.

The chain uses TRBV5-1 and TRBJ1-2; 9 bases fit TRBD1. This CDR3 region has 18 residues. V gave up 4 bases and J gave up 4 bases; unmatched junction bases: 17. Germline lookup yields CDR1 SGHRS and CDR2 YFSETQ. CDR3 in DNA: TGCGCCAGCAGCCCCCAGTCCGGGACAGGGAGAGGGGCCTATGGCTACACCTTC. Translating it yields CASSPQSGTGRGAYGYTF.

The chain recombines TRBV28 with TRBJ2-7; TRBD2 matches at 10 bases. Trimming cost V 5 bases and J 0 bases; bases outside gene matches: 7. The germline gives CDR1 MDHEN, CDR2 SYDVKM. The CDR3 has 16 amino acids. This CDR3 reads CASSQLASGSSYEQYF. CDR3 nucleotide sequence: TGTGCCAGCAGTCAATTAGCTAGCGGGAGCTCCTACGAGCAGTACTTC.

The chain joins TRBV6-5 to TRBJ2-2; D remains unclear. CDR1 MNHEY and CDR2 SVGAGI come from the germline V gene. The CDR3 covers 15 residues. V was cut by 6 bases and J by 3 bases, with 14 bases left in between. CDR3 loop: CASSYLGPDTGELFF. The CDR3 DNA reads as TGTGCCAGCAGCTATCTCGGTCCGGACACCGGGGAGCTGTTTTTT.

The rearrangement links TRBV2 to TRBJ1-4; D may be TRBD1 (5 bases). The V end was cut by 8 bases, the J end by 17 bases, with 24 bases between. This CDR3 is 13 amino acids long. The V gene's germline CDR1 is SNHLY and CDR2 FYNNEI. CDR3 in amino acids: CASLRWGPGFSFF. Here the CDR3 DNA reads TGTGCCAGCCTTCGGTGGGGCCCGGGTTTTAGTTTTTTT.

The rearrangement joins TRBV6-5 to TRBJ1-1; 7 bases are a match to TRBD1. CDR1 and CDR2 (germline): MNHEY, SVGAGI. The CDR3 spans 15 residues. Trimming removed 2 bases from V and 1 base from J; junction bases left unmatched: 4. The CDR3 sequence is CASSYGRTGNTEAFF. The CDR3 coding sequence is TGTGCCAGCAGTTACGGGCGGACAGGGAACACTGAAGCTTTCTTT.

V is TRBV5-4 and J is TRBJ2-6; no clear D gene. Germline CDR1 reads SGHNT; CDR2 reads YYREEE (reference sequence). This CDR3 is 17 amino acids long. V shed 2 bases and J shed 0 bases, with 12 bases lying between them. The CDR3, as DNA: TGTGCCAGCAGCTTTAGCTTAGGAGTCTCTGGGGCCAACGTCCTGACTTTC. Its protein is CASSFSLGVSGANVLTF.

This chain connects TRBV5-6 to TRBJ2-5, with a tentative D call TRBD2 (5 bases). V was clipped by 4 bases and J by 7 bases, with 8 bases between them. Germline V CDR1 and CDR2: SGHDT, YYEEEE. The CDR3 has 11 residues. The CDR3 nucleotides are TGTGCCAGCAGCGGCCGGGGGACCCAGTACTTC. It encodes CASSGRGTQYF.